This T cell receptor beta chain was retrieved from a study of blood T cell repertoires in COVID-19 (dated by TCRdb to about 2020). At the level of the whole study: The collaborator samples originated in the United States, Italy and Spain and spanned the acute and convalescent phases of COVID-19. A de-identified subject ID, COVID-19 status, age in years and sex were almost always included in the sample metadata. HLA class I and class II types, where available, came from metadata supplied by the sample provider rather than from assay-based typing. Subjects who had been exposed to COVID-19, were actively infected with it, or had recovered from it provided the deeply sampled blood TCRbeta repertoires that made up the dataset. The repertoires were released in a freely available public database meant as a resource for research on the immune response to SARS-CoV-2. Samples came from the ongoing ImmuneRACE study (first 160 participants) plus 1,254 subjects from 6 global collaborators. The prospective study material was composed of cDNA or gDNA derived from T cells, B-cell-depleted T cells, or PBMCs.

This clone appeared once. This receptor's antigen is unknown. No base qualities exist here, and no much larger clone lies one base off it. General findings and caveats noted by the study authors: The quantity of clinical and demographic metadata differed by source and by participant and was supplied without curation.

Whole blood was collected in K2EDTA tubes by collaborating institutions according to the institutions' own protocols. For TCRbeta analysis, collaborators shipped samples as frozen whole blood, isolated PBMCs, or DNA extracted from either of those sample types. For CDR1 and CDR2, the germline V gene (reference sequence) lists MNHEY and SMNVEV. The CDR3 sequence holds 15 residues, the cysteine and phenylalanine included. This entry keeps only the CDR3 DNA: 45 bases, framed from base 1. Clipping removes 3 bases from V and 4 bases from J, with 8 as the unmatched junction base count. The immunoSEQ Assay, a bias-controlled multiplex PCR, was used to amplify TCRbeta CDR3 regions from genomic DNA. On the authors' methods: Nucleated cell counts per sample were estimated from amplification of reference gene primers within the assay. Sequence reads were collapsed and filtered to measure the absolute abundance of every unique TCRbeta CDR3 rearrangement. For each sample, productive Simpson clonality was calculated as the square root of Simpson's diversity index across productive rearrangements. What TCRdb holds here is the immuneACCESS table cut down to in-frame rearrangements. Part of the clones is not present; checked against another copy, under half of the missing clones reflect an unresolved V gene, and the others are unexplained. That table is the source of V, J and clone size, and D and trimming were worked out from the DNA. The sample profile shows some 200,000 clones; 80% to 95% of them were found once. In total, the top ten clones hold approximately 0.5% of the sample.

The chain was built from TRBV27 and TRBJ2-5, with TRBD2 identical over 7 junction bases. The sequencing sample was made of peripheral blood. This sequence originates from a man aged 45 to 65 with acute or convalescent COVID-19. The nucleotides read TGTGCCAGCAGTTTCTGGGAGGGGAACGTAGAGACCCAGTACTTC. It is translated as CASSFWEGNVETQYF.